The 3 T cell receptor beta chains presented below share a single source sample, sequenced in a study of cytomegalovirus exposure and HLA in healthy donors. The PCR ran on 60 Vbeta and 13 Jbeta primers. TCRdb's copy holds only in-frame clones and misses some; the assay was immunoSEQ multiplex PCR. In the table there are some 87,000 clones, 60% to 85% of which are singletons. The sample was PBMCs. The receptors originated from a man younger than 35 in good health and CMV-seropositive.

Written as DNA, the CDR3 is TGTGCCAGTAGTATCGGGACTAGCAATGAGCAGTTCTTC. Translated, it gives CASSIGTSNEQFF. The chain recombines TRBV19 with TRBJ2-1; 8 nucleotides agree with TRBD2. The CDR3 length is 13 residues. The J segment lost 6 bases and the V segment lost 3 bases, leaving 1 base of the junction unmatched. Germline assignment: CDR1 LNHDA and CDR2 SQIVND (reference sequence).

The gene calls are TRBV4-1 and TRBJ2-7; weak D call: TRBD2 (6 bases). V was trimmed by 0 bases and J by 6 bases, leaving 24 bases between them. Germline CDR1 is MGHRA and CDR2 is YSYEKL. CDR3 length equals 18 residues. CDR3 in DNA: TGCGCCAGCAGCCAAGAATCACGGCGCGGGGAGTACCGGGTCGAGCAGTACTTC. It specifies CASSQESRRGEYRVEQYF.

This sequence joins TRBV7-9 and TRBJ2-1; tentatively, D is TRBD2 (5 bases). Germline loops: CDR1 SEHNR, CDR2 FQNEAQ (reference sequence). The germline V and J ends were trimmed by 3 bases and 5 bases, with 14 bases remaining between them. This CDR3 comprises 15 residues. CDR3 bases: TGTGCCAGCAGCTTGGAGCGGTACTTCAACAATGAGCAGTTCTTC. Its translation is CASSLERYFNNEQFF.